This T cell receptor (beta chain) was obtained from a study of Ad26.COV2.S vaccination and SARS-CoV-2 variants. Study overall: Recipients of Ad26.COV2.S got it intramuscularly, once or twice 56 days apart.

The protocol was immunoSEQ multiplex PCR, while the TCRdb copy is restricted to in-frame clones and leaves out a portion. The sample yields around 450,000 clones, 89% seen once. With respect to this clone: What it binds is not known.

Overall study results and limits: CD8+ and CD4+ T cells specific for spike reportedly responded with substantial breadth after vaccination. Placebo recipients and vaccine recipients were similar in non-spike TCR breadth.

Trimming at V came to 5 bases and at J to 3 bases, leaving 0 bases not matched to a gene. The germline gives CDR1 SGHNT, CDR2 YENEEA. The CDR3 length is 13 residues. Treatment indicated: 15 to 20 received Ad26.COV2.S at low or high dose, single or two shots; several received placebo; per-sample allocation not given. Sampling took place 63 days after the first vaccine or placebo injection. The donor was a Boston adult aged 18-55 years. The sample in question was peripheral blood, obtained in a trial of Ad26.COV2.S vaccine versus placebo. The receptor was isolated from a person aged 18-60 years who received the Ad26.COV2.S COVID-19 vaccine or a placebo. The J gene is TRBJ2-3, the V gene TRBV11-3, with 9 positions matching TRBD1. The CDR3 is CASSGQGTDTQYF. The CDR3 DNA sequence: TGTGCCAGCAGCGGACAGGGGACAGATACGCAGTATTTT.